This T cell receptor (beta chain) originates from a study of shared clonotypes between healthy human individuals. PCR replicates from unsorted PBMC used about 290 ng DNA, and this amount was roughly 32,000 T cell genomes. Profiled with immunoSEQ multiplex PCR; TCRdb holds only in-frame clones, not every one. The data contain approximately 510,000 clones, 75% to 85% of them singletons. V dropped 7 bases and J dropped 6 bases, with 16 bases sitting between them. The length of the CDR3 is 14 residues. Germline-derived CDR1 and CDR2 are MNHNS and SASEGT. The J gene is TRBJ1-5, the V gene TRBV6-1, with a weak D call TRBD1 (5 bases). The clonotype comes from a woman aged 40 to 50 in good health. Some clones in this sample may be carry-over from other donors' samples. Sequenced input: PBMCs. The chain's CDR3 is CASTPGGRVQPQHF. The CDR3, as DNA: TGTGCCAGCACCCCGGGGGGAAGGGTTCAGCCCCAGCATTTT.